This entry concerns a single T cell receptor beta chain. RNA transcripts provided the source from which TCR beta CDR3 regions were amplified. Initially, a first-round RT-PCR of the TCR CDR3 employed the HTBI primer set. TCRdb reprocessed the multiplex PCR reads via MiXCR and lists one record per CDR3 protein. The sample includes around 360,000 distinct CDR3 sequences, 13% to 15% of them seen just once. The source of the sample is a study of T cells in Graves' hyperthyroidism and ophthalmopathy. Between the trimmed V and J ends, which lost 5 bases and 2 bases, there was a span of 18 bases. CDR3 size: 16 residues. Disease lasting under 3 months, a NOSPECS grade of at least 4, and a Clinical Activity Score of at least 3 were features of the ophthalmopathy patients. Exclusion followed for patients with uncontrolled infection, other autoimmune disease, pregnancy or lactation. Thyroid ultrasound, orbital computed tomography, clinical symptoms, and serum thyroxine and TRAb underpinned diagnoses. It was over 9.5 ml of fresh peripheral blood that supplied the PBMCs.

The TCR comes from a woman aged 60 to 75 with Graves' ophthalmopathy. V is TRBV12-3 or TRBV12-4 and J is TRBJ1-2; D perhaps matches TRBD1 (6 bases). What was sequenced was blood. The CDR3 DNA reads as TGTGCCAGCAGTCCCCAAAGAAGGACAGTAAACTATGGCTACACCTTC. Its translation: CASSPQRRTVNYGYTF.